This TCR beta chain is drawn from a study of T cell responses to AZD1222 COVID-19 vaccine. Points on this clone: Its antigen remains unidentified.

The CDR3 consists of 12 residues. The V gene's germline CDR1 is SEHNR and CDR2 FQNEAQ (reference sequence). The junction had 4 bases not matched to a gene; V was cut back by 5 bases and J by 9 bases. Assay used: immunoSEQ multiplex PCR; TCRdb lists only in-frame clones, some missing. The table lists 100,000 or so clones, 70% to 90% of them singletons, with roughly 6.3% in the top ten. Study-wide points: Baseline seropositivity characterized only six or seven AZD1222 recipients.

The chain is built from TRBV7-9 and TRBJ1-5, with 7 positions matching TRBD1. The source was peripheral blood, collected on day 0 of AZD1222 vaccination. This sequence was found in an adult in good health. Written as DNA, the CDR3 is TGTGCCAGCAGCCTCAGGGGGGGGCCCCAGCATTTT. Translated, it gives CASSLRGGPQHF.